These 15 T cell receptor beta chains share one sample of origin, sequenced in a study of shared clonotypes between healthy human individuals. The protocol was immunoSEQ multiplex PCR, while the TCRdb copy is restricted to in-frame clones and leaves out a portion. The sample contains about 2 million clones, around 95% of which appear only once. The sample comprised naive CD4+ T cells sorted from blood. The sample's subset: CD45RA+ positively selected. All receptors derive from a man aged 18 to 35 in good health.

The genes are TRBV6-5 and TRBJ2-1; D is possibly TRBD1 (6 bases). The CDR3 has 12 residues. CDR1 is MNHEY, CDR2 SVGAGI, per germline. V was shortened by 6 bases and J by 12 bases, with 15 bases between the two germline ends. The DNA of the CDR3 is TGTGCCAGCAGAAACCTACAGGGACGGCAGTTCTTC. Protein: CASRNLQGRQFF.

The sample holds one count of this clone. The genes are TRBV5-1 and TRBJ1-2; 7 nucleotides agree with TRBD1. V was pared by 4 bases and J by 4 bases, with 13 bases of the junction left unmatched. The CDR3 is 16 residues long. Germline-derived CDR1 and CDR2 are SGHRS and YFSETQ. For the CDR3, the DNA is TGCGCCAGCAGCGCTGGACAGGTCAATACTGTCTATGGCTACACCTTC. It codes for CASSAGQVNTVYGYTF.

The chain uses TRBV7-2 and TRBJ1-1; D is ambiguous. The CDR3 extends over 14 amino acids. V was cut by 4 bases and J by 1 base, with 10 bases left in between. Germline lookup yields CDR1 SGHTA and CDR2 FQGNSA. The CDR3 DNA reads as TGTGCCAGCAGCTCCCCGGACTGGAACACTGAAGCTTTCTTT. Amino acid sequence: CASSSPDWNTEAFF. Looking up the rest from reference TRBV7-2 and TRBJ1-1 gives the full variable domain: GAGVSQSPSNKVTEKGKDVELRCDPISGHTALYWYRQSLGQGLEFLIYFQGNSAPDKSGLPSDRFSAERTGGSVSTLTIQRTQQEDSAVYLCASSSPDWNTEAFFGQGTRLTVV.

This chain's CDR3 is CSGGQNYEQYF. CDR3 sequence (DNA): TGCAGTGGGGGGCAGAACTACGAGCAGTACTTC. The J gene is TRBJ2-7, the V gene TRBV20-1, with D tentatively TRBD1 (6 bases). V was clipped by 7 bases and J by 3 bases, with 10 bases between them. The CDR3 is made up of 11 amino acids. Germline CDR1 is DFQATT and CDR2 is SNEGSKA (reference sequence).

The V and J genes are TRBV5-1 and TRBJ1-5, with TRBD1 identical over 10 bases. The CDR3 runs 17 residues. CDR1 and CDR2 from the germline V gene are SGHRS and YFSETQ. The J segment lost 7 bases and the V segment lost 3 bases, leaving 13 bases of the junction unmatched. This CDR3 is CASSWLPGQGTSQPQHF. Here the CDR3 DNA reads TGCGCCAGCAGCTGGCTTCCGGGACAGGGGACCTCCCAGCCCCAGCATTTT.

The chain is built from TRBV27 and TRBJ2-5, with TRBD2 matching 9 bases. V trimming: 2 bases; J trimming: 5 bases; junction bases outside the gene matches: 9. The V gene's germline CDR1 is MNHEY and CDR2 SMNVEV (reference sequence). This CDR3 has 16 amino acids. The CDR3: CASSLKSGGYGETQYF. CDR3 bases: TGTGCCAGCAGTTTAAAGAGCGGGGGGTACGGGGAGACCCAGTACTTC.

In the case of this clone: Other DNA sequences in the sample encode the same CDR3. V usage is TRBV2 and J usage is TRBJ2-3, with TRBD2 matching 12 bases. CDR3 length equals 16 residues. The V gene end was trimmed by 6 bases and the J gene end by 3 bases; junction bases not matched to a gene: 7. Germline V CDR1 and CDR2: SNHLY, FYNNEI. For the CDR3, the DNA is TGTGCCAGCAGGGAAACTAGCGGGGGGCCAACAGATACGCAGTATTTT. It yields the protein CASRETSGGPTDTQYF.

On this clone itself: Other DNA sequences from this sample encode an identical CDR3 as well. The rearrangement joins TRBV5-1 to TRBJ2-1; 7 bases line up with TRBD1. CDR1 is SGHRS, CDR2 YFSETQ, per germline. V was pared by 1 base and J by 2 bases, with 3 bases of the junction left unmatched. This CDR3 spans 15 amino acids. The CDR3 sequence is CASSLQGVTYNEQFF. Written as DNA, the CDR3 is TGCGCCAGCAGCTTGCAGGGGGTCACCTACAATGAGCAGTTCTTC.

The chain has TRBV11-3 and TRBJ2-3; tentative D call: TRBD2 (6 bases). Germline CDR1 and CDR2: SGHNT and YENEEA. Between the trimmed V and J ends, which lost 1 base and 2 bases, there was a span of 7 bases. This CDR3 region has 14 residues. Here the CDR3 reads CASSLGDSTDTQYF. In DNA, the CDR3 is TGTGCCAGCAGCTTAGGGGACTCCACAGATACGCAGTATTTT.

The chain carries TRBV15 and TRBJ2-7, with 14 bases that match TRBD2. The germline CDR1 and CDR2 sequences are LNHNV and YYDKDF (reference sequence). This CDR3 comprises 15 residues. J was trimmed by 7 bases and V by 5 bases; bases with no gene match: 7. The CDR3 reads CATSSGLAGVNEQYF. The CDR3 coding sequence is TGTGCCACCAGCTCGGGACTAGCGGGGGTAAATGAGCAGTACTTC.

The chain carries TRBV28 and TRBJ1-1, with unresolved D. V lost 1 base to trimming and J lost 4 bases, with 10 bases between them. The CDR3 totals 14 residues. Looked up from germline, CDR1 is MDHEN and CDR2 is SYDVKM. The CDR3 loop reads CASSLSRLVTEAFF. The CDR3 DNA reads TGTGCCAGCAGTTTATCGCGTTTAGTCACTGAAGCTTTCTTT.

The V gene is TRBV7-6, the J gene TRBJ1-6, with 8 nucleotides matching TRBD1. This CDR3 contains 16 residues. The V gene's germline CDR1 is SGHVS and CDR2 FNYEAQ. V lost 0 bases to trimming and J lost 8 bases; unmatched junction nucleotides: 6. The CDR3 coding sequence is TGTGCCAGCAGCTTAGCTGGACAGGGAGGCTATTCACCCCTCCACTTT. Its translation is CASSLAGQGGYSPLHF.

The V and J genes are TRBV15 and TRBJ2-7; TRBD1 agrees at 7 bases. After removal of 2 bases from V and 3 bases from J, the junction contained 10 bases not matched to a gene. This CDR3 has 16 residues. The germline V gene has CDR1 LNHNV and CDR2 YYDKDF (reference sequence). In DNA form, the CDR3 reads TGTGCCACCAGCAGATTCCGGGACAGTCCTTACTACGAGCAGTACTTC. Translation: CATSRFRDSPYYEQYF.

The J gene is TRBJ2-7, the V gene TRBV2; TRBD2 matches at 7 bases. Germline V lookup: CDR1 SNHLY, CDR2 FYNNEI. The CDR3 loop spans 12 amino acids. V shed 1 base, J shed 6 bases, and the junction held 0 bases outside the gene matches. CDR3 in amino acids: CASSEERGEQYF. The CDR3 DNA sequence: TGTGCCAGCAGTGAAGAGCGGGGCGAGCAGTACTTC.

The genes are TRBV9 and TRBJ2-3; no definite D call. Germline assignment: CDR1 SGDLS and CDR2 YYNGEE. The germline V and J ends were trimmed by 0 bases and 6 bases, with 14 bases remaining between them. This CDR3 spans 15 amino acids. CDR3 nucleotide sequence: TGTGCCAGCAGCGTAGCTCTTCCCGGGCCGGATACGCAGTATTTT. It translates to CASSVALPGPDTQYF. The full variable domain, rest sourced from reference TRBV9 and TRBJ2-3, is DSGVTQTPKHLITATGQRVTLRCSPRSGDLSVYWYQQSLDQGLQFLIQYYNGEERAKGNILERFSAQQFPDLHSELNLSSLELGDSALYFCASSVALPGPDTQYFGPGTRLTVL.